The rows below give T cell receptor beta chains drawn from one sample of a study of early T cells in non-severe SARS-CoV-2 infection. TCRdb fed the 5' RACE reads into MiXCR, producing one record per CDR3 protein. The sample contains around 53,000 distinct CDR3 sequences, about 11% of which appear only once. Sequenced: whole blood. The receptor set was obtained from an adult who was a healthcare worker with PCR-confirmed SARS-CoV-2 infection or an uninfected control (not recorded which). CDR3s include the opening cysteine and the closing phenylalanine or tryptophan. The order of the fields is J gene, V gene, D gene, clone size, CDR3 DNA, CDR3 protein. A D gene is named only where the DNA matches it firmly. A clone size is listed for some rows: how often the clone was seen (once, few, many), or a class if it is expanded.

>TRBJ1-5|TRBV5-1|-|-
TGCGCCAGCAGCTTAGGGAACGGGACGGCGGGGAGCAATCAGCCCCAGCATTTT
CASSLGNGTAGSNQPQHF
>TRBJ2-7|TRBV14|-|-
TGTGCCAGCAGGCCCGGCTCCACCTACGAGCAGTACTTC
CASRPGSTYEQYF
>TRBJ2-1|TRBV10-3|-|medium-sized
TGTGCCATCAGTGAGGAGACTAGCAATGAGCAGTTCTTC
CAISEETSNEQFF
>TRBJ2-7|TRBV7-6|TRBD1|-
TGTGCCAGCAGCCCTGGGACAGGGAACGGTTACGAGCAGTACTTC
CASSPGTGNGYEQYF
>TRBJ2-2|TRBV21-1|-|many
TGTGCCAGCAGCCGGGGACTAATGAACACCGGGGAGCTGTTTTTT
CASSRGLMNTGELFF
>TRBJ2-3|TRBV4-2|-|many
TGTGCCAGCAGCCAAGTGGAAGGTTATAGCACAGATACGCAGTATTTT
CASSQVEGYSTDTQYF
>TRBJ2-1|TRBV6-1|-|many
TGTGCCAGCAGTGAAACACACAATGAGCAGTTCTTC
CASSETHNEQFF
>TRBJ2-7|TRBV28|-|-
TGTGCCAGCGCGCGGGGATCCACCTACGAGCAGTACTTC
CASARGSTYEQYF
>TRBJ1-2|TRBV4-1|-|many
TGCGCCAGCAGCCAAGAAGGTGGGGCGCCTCGCTATGGCTACACCTTC
CASSQEGGAPRYGYTF
>TRBJ1-6|TRBV6-5|TRBD1|few
TGTGCCAGCAGTTATAGAACCGGGACAGCTTCACCCCTCCACTTT
CASSYRTGTASPLHF